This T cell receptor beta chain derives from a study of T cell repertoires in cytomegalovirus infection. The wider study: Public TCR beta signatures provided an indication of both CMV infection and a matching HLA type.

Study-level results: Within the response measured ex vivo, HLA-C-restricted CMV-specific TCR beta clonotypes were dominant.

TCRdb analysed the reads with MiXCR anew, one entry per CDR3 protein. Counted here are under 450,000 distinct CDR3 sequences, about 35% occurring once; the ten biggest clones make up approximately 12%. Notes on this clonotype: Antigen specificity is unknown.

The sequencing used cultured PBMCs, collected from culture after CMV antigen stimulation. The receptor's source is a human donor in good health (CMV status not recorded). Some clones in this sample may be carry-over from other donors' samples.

In DNA, the CDR3 is TGTGCCACCAACAACACTTTGGCGAGAAGCTCCTACGAGCAGTACGTC. This translates into CATNNTLARSSYEQYV. J is TRBJ2-7 and V is TRBV24-1; D gene uncertain. Germline assignment: CDR1 KGHDR and CDR2 SFDVKD. This CDR3 is 16 amino acids long. Between the trimmed V and J ends, which lost 8 bases and 0 bases, there was a span of 19 bases.